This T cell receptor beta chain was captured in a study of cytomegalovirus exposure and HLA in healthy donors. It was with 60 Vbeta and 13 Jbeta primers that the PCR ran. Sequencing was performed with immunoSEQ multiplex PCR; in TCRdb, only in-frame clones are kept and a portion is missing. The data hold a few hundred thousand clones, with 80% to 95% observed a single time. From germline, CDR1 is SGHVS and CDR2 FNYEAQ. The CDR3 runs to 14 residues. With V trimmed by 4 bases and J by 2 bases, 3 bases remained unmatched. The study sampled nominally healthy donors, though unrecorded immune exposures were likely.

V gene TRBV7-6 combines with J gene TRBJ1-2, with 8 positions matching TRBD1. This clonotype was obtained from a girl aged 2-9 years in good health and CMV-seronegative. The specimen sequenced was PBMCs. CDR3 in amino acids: CASSSGQGNYGYTF. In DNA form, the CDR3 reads TGTGCCAGCAGCTCAGGACAGGGCAACTATGGCTACACCTTC.